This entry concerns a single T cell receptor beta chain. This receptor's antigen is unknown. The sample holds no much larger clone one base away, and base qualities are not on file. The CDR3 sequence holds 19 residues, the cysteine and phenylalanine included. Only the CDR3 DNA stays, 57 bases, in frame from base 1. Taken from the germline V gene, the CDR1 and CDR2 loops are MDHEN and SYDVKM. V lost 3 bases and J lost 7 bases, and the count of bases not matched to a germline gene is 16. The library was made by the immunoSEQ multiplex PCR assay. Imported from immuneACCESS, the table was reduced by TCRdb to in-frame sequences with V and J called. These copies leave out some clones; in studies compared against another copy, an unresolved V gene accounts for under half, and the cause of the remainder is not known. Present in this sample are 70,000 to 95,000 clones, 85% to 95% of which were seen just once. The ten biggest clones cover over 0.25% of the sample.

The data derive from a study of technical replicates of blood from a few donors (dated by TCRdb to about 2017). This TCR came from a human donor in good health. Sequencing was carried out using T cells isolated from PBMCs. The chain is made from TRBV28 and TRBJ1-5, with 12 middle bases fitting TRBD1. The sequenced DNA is TGTGCCAGCAGTTTCAATTTACCGGGACAGGGGGCGTTCGGGCAGCCCCAGCATTTT. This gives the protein CASSFNLPGQGAFGQPQHF.